This passage covers 20 T cell receptor beta chains from one sample sequenced in a study of PD-1 blockade in classical Hodgkin lymphoma (dated by TCRdb to about 2020). Library prep was done by the immunoSEQ multiplex PCR assay. Held by TCRdb, this immuneACCESS table contains in-frame sequences only and omits some clones. Under half of the omission traces to an unresolved V gene where checked; the cause of the rest is unknown. Present in this sample are some 90,000 clones, around 80% of which were seen just once. The ten largest clonotypes hold over 8% of the sample. This sample's time point label indicates: cycle 4 day 1 (C4D1), after six to seven weeks of nivolumab. Every trial patient had relapsed following autologous stem cell transplantation, and prior brentuximab vedotin exposure was what differed among cohorts A, B and C. The sequencing used peripheral blood mononuclear cells (PBMCs), collected before the fourth cycle of nivolumab. The receptors shown here come from a human donor with classical Hodgkin lymphoma.

The rearrangement links TRBV18 to TRBJ1-5; 11 bases match TRBD1. V shed 5 bases, J shed 2 bases, and the junction held 8 bases outside the gene matches. The CDR3 contains 17 residues. Germline CDR1 reads KGHSH; CDR2 reads LQKENI. CDR3 nucleotide sequence: TGTGCCAGCTCAGACAGGGACAGGGGGGTGCGCAATCAGCCCCAGCATTTT. It is translated as CASSDRDRGVRNQPQHF.

The chain employs TRBV9 and TRBJ2-1, with TRBD2 identical over 11 bases. Germline V gives CDR1 SGDLS, CDR2 YYNGEE. There are 15 residues in the CDR3. V lost 4 bases, J lost 5 bases, and 5 bases stayed unmatched. This CDR3 is CASSLTSGAHNEQFF. The CDR3 nucleotides read TGTGCCAGCAGCCTGACTAGCGGGGCTCACAATGAGCAGTTCTTC.

CDR3 region: CASRGSSTSGANVLTF. The CDR3 bases are TGTGCCAGCAGAGGGTCCTCAACGTCTGGGGCCAACGTCCTGACTTTC. The chain recombines TRBV9 with TRBJ2-6, with D uncertain. The ends were cut back, 5 bases at V and 1 base at J, with 13 bases in the middle. CDR1 and CDR2 from the germline V gene are SGDLS and YYNGEE. The CDR3 totals 16 residues.

V usage is TRBV18 and J usage is TRBJ1-5; D unclear. The CDR3 consists of 14 residues. Trimming removed 0 bases at V and 5 bases at J, with 8 bases between. Per germline, CDR1 KGHSH and CDR2 LQKENI. In nucleotides, the CDR3 is TGTGCCAGCTCACCACCTGGCGGGGATCAGCCCCAGCATTTT. Protein sequence: CASSPPGGDQPQHF.

The rearrangement uses TRBV11-3 and TRBJ2-1; D gene ambiguous. CDR1 and CDR2 (germline): SGHNT, YENEEA. V was cut by 1 base and J by 9 bases, with 4 bases left in between. The CDR3 extends over 11 amino acids. The CDR3 sequence is CASSLGAEQFF. The CDR3 DNA is TGTGCCAGCAGCTTAGGTGCTGAGCAGTTCTTC.

This clone was recorded many times. The chain combines TRBV29-1 with TRBJ1-4; no clear D. CDR3 size: 13 residues. Germline V gives CDR1 SQVTM, CDR2 ANQGSEA. Trimming shortened V by 4 bases and J by 4 bases, and 10 bases separated the two germline ends. The CDR3 reads CSVVWGFNEKLFF. CDR3 coding DNA: TGCAGCGTTGTCTGGGGATTTAATGAAAAACTGTTTTTT.

The rearrangement uses TRBV29-1 and TRBJ1-2; D remains unclear. CDR1 is SQVTM, CDR2 ANQGSEA, per germline. Trimming took off 4 bases at V and 4 bases at J, with 7 bases between the two ends. CDR3 size: 11 residues. The CDR3 nucleotides read TGCAGCGTTGGGAGTGGCTATGGCTACACCTTC. The encoded protein is CSVGSGYGYTF.

The chain uses TRBV2 and TRBJ2-2, with TRBD2 matching 14 bases. Losses at the gene ends were 2 bases for V and 0 bases for J; bases not matched to a gene: 2. Germline V lookup: CDR1 SNHLY, CDR2 FYNNEI. The length of the CDR3 is 18 residues. CDR3 loop: CASSETGLAGANTGELFF. Here the CDR3 DNA reads TGTGCCAGCAGTGAAACGGGACTAGCGGGGGCGAACACCGGGGAGCTGTTTTTT.

The J gene is TRBJ1-2, the V gene TRBV10-3; TRBD1 matches at 9 bases. CDR3 size: 16 residues. V lost 6 bases and J lost 1; bases outside the gene matches: 9. Germline lookup yields CDR1 ENHRY and CDR2 SYGVKD. CDR3 nucleotide sequence: TGTGCCATCAGGGGACAGGGAGGCCCCTTTAACTATGGCTACACCTTC. Protein: CAIRGQGGPFNYGYTF.

This clone was found a few times. The chain joins TRBV28 to TRBJ1-3; the D gene is possibly TRBD1 (5 bases). This CDR3 is built from 15 residues. V shed 2 bases and J shed 0 bases, with 8 bases lying between them. CDR1 is MDHEN and CDR2 is SYDVKM in the germline V gene. DNA for the CDR3: TGTGCCAGCAGTTTACCAGGGATCTCTGGAAACACCATATATTTT. This encodes CASSLPGISGNTIYF.

The chain joins TRBV11-1 to TRBJ2-7; D is ambiguous. V lost 3 bases, J lost 0 bases, and 12 bases lay in between. The germline V gene has CDR1 SGHAT and CDR2 FQDESV (reference sequence). This CDR3 has 15 amino acids. CDR3 nucleotide sequence: TGTGCCAGCAGCTTCGGCCGGAGCAGCTCCTACGAGCAGTACTTC. As protein: CASSFGRSSSYEQYF. The entire variable domain, with the rest obtained from reference TRBV11-1 and TRBJ2-7, is as follows: EAEVAQSPRYKITEKSQAVAFWCDPISGHATLYWYRQILGQGPELLVQFQDESVVDDSQLPKDRFSAERLKGVDSTLKIQPAELGDSAMYLCASSFGRSSSYEQYFGPGTRLTVT.

The chain joins TRBV27 to TRBJ1-5, with 9 bases fitting TRBD1. J gave up 4 bases and V 6 bases, and 13 bases lay outside the gene matches. Germline CDR1 and CDR2: MNHEY and SMNVEV (reference sequence). The CDR3 totals 17 residues. The CDR3 sequence: CASSKNPSGTGNQPQHF. CDR3 nucleotide sequence: TGTGCCAGCAGCAAAAATCCCTCCGGGACAGGGAATCAGCCCCAGCATTTT.

This clone has a single count. The chain has TRBV11-2 and TRBJ2-1; 7 bases line up with TRBD1. CDR1 and CDR2 from the germline V gene are SGHAT and FQNNGV. The CDR3 loop spans 14 amino acids. The ends lost 5 bases at V and 5 bases at J; junction bases unmatched: 6. DNA for the CDR3: TGTGCCAGCAGCCCCAGGGGGACGAACAATGAGCAGTTCTTC. Protein product: CASSPRGTNNEQFF.

The rearrangement joins TRBV2 to TRBJ2-4; the match to TRBD1 covers 9 bases. Germline CDR1 and CDR2: SNHLY and FYNNEI. Germline trimming cut 8 bases from V and 1 base from J; bases unmatched to any gene: 12. The CDR3 has 17 residues. In nucleotides, the CDR3 is TGTGCCAGCTGGCCCGGGACAGGGATTCGGGCCAAAAACATTCAGTACTTC. Amino acids: CASWPGTGIRAKNIQYF.

V and J are TRBV7-9 and TRBJ1-2; D possibly corresponds to TRBD1 (5 bases). The CDR3 has 13 amino acids. Per germline, CDR1 SEHNR and CDR2 FQNEAQ (reference sequence). V lost 1 base to trimming and J lost 8 bases, with 11 bases between them. The CDR3 DNA is TGTGCCAGCAGCTTAGAGCCAGGGAACGGCTACACCTTC. This sequence encodes CASSLEPGNGYTF.

CDR3 residues: CALGGSSYNEQFF. CDR3 DNA: TGTGCCCTGGGGGGGAGCTCCTACAATGAGCAGTTCTTC. The chain couples TRBV25-1 to TRBJ2-1, with TRBD2 matching 7 bases. CDR1 MGHDK and CDR2 SYGVNS come from the germline V gene. This CDR3 is built from 13 residues. The junction had 4 bases not matched to a gene; V was cut back by 11 bases and J by 0 bases. Full variable domain (remainder filled in from reference TRBV25-1 and TRBJ2-1): EADIYQTPRYLVIGTGKKITLECSQTMGHDKMYWYQQDPGMELHLIHYSYGVNSTEKGDLSSESTVSRIRTEHFPLTLESARPSHTSQYLCALGGSSYNEQFFGPGTRLTVL.

This chain uses TRBV5-1 with TRBJ2-6; the D gene is possibly TRBD2 (5 bases). Germline-derived CDR1 and CDR2 are SGHRS and YFSETQ. The V gene lost 10 bases and the J gene lost 4 bases, with 18 bases spanning the gap. The CDR3 totals 15 residues. CDR3 loop: CASRPGGEGANVLTF. The CDR3 coding sequence is TGCGCCTCCCGGCCCGGTGGGGAGGGGGCCAACGTCCTGACTTTC.

The chain combines TRBV7-2 with TRBJ2-7; no clear D. The CDR3 is made up of 14 amino acids. Germline V gives CDR1 SGHTA, CDR2 FQGNSA. The germline V and J ends were trimmed by 1 base and 3 bases, with 10 bases remaining between them. CDR3 DNA sequence: TGTGCCAGCAGCTTAGGCAGGTTATACTACGAGCAGTACTTC. Amino acids: CASSLGRLYYEQYF.

V gene TRBV6-6 combines with J gene TRBJ1-3, with a weak D call TRBD1 (6 bases). CDR3 length equals 16 residues. Trimming cost V 2 bases and J 0 bases, with 11 bases left between them. In germline, CDR1 is MNHNY, CDR2 SVGAGI (reference sequence). The CDR3 DNA follows: TGTGCCAGCAGTTACGGACAGTTGGGCTCTGGAAACACCATATATTTT. Its translation is CASSYGQLGSGNTIYF.

The chain uses TRBV9 and TRBJ1-2; D uncertain. The V end lost 4 bases, the J end lost 0 bases, and 13 bases lay between the germline ends. Germline CDR1 and CDR2: SGDLS and YYNGEE. The CDR3 length is 15 residues. The CDR3 sequence is CASSPDHPANYGYTF. CDR3 nucleotides: TGTGCCAGCAGCCCGGATCACCCGGCTAACTATGGCTACACCTTC. The full variable domain, in which reference TRBV9 and TRBJ1-2 provide the parts outside the CDR3, is DSGVTQTPKHLITATGQRVTLRCSPRSGDLSVYWYQQSLDQGLQFLIQYYNGEERAKGNILERFSAQQFPDLHSELNLSSLELGDSALYFCASSPDHPANYGYTFGSGTRLTVV.